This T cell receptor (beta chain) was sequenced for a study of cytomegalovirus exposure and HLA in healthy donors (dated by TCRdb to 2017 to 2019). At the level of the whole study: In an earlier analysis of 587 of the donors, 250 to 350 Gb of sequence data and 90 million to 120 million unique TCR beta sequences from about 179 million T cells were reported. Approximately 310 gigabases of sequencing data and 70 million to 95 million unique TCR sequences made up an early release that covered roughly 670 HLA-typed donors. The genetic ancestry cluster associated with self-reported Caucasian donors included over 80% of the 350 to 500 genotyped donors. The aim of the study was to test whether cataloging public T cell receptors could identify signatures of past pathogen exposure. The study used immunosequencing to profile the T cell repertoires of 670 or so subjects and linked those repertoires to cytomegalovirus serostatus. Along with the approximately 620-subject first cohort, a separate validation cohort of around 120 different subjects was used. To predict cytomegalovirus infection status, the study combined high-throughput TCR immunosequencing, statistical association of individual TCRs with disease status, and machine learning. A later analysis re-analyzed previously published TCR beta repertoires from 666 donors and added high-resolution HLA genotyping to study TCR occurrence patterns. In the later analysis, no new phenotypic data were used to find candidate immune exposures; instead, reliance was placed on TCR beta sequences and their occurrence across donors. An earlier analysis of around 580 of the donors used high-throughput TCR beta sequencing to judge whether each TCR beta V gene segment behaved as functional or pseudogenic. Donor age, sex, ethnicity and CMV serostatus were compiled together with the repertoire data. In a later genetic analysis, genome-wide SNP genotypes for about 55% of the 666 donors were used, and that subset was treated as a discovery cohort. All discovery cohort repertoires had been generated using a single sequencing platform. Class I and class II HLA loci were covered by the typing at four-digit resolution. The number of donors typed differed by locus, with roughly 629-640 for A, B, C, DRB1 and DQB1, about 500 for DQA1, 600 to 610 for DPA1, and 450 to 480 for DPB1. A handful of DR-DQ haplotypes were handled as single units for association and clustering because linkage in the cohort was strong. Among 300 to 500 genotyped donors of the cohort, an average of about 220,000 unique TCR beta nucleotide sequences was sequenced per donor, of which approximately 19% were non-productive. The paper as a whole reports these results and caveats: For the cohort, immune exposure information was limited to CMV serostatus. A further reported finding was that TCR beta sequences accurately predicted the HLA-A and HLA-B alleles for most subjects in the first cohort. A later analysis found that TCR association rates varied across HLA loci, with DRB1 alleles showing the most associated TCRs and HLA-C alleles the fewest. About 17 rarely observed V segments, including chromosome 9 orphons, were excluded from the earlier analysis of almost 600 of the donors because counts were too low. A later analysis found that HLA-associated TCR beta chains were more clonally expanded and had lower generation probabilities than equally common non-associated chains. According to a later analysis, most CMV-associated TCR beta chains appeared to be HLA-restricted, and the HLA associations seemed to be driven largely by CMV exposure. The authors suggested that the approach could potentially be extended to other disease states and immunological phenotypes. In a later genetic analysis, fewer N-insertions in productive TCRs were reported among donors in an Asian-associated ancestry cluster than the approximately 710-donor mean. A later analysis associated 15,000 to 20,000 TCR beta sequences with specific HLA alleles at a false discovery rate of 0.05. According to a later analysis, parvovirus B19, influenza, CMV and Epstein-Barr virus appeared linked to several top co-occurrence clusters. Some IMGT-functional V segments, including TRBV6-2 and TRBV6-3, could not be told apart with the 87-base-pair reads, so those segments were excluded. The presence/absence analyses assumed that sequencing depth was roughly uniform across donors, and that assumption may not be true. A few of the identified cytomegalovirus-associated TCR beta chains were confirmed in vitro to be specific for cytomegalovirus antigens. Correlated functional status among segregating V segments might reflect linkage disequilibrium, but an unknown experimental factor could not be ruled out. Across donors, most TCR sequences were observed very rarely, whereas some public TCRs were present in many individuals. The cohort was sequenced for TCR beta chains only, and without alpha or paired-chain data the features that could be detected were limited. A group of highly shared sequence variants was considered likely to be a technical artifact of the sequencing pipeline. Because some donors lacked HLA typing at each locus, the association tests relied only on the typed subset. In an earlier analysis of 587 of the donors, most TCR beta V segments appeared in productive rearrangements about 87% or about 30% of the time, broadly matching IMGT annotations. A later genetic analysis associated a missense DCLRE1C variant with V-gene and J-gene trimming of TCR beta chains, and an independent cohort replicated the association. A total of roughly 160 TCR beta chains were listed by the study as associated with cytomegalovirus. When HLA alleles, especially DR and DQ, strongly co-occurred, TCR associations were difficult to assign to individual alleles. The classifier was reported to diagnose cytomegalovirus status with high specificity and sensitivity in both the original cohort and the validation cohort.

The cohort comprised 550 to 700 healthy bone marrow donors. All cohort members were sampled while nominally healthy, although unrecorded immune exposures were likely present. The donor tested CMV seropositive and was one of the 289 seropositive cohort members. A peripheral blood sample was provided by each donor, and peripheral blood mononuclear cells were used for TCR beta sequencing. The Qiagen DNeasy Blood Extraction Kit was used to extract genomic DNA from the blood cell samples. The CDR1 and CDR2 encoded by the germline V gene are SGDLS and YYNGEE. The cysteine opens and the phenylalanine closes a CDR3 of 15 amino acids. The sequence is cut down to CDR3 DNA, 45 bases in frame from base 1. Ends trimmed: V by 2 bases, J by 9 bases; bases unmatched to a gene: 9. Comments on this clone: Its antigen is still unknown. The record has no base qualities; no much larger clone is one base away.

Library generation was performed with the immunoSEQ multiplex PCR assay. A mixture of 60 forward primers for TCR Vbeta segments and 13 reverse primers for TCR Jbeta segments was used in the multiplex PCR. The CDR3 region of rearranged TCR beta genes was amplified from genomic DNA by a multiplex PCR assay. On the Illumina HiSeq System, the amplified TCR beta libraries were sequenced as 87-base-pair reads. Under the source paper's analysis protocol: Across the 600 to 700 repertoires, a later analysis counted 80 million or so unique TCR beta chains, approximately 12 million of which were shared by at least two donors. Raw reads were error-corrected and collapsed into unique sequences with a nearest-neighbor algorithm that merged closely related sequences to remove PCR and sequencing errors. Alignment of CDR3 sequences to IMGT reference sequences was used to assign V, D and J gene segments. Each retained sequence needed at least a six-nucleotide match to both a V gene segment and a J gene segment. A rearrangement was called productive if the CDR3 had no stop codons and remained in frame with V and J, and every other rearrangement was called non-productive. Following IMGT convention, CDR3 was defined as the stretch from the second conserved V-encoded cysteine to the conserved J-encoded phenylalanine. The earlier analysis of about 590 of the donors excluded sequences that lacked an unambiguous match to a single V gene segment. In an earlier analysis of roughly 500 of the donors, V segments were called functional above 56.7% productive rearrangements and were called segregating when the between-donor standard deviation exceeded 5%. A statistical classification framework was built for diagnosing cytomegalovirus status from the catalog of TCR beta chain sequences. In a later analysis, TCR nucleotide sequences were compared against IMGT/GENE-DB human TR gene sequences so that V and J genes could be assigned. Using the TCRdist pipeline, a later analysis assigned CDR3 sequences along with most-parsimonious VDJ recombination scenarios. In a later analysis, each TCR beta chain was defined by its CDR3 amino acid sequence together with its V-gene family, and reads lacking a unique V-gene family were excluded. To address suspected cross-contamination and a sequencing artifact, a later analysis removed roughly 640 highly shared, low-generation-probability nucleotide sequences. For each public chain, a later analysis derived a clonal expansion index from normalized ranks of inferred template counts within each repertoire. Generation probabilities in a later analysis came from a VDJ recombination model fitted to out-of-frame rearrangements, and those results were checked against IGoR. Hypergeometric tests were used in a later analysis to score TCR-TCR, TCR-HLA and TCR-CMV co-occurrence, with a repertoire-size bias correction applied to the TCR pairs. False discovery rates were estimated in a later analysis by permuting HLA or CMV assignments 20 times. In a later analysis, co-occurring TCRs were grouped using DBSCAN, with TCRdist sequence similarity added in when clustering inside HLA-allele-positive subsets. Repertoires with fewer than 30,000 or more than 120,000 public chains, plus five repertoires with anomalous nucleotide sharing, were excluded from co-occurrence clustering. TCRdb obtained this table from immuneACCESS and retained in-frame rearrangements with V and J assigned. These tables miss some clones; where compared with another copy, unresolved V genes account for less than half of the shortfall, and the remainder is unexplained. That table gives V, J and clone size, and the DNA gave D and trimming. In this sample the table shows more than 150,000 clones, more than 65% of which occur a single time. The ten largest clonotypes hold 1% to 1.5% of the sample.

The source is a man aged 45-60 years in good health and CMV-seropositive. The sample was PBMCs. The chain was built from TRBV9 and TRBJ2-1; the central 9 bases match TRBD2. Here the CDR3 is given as CASSVMVAGAGEQFF. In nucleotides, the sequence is TGTGCCAGCAGCGTTATGGTAGCGGGAGCTGGTGAGCAGTTCTTC.